This TCR beta chain was captured by sequencing in a study of CD4 and CD8 cells across lung adenocarcinoma regions. Donors had localized lung adenocarcinoma, a non-small cell lung cancer. The CDR3 is made up of 16 amino acids. Germline CDR1 and CDR2: MNHNS and SASEGT. TCRdb re-called the PCR reads with MiXCR, one entry per CDR3 protein. The repertoire has about 16,000 distinct CDR3 sequences, roughly half of them found once; the top ten carry 55% to 65%. The rearrangement links TRBV6-1 to TRBJ2-1; 8 nucleotides line up with TRBD1. The tail of the sequence fits TRBJ2-5 better, so the J call may be wrong. The sequence was collected from a female donor with lung adenocarcinoma. The CD4 and CD8 labels of this study may be unreliable. The sample comprised CD8+ T cells from the center of a lung tumor. The CDR3 reads CASSDFRDRRGETQYF. CDR3 DNA: TGTGCCAGCAGTGACTTCCGGGACAGGCGCGGGGAGACCCAGTACTTC.